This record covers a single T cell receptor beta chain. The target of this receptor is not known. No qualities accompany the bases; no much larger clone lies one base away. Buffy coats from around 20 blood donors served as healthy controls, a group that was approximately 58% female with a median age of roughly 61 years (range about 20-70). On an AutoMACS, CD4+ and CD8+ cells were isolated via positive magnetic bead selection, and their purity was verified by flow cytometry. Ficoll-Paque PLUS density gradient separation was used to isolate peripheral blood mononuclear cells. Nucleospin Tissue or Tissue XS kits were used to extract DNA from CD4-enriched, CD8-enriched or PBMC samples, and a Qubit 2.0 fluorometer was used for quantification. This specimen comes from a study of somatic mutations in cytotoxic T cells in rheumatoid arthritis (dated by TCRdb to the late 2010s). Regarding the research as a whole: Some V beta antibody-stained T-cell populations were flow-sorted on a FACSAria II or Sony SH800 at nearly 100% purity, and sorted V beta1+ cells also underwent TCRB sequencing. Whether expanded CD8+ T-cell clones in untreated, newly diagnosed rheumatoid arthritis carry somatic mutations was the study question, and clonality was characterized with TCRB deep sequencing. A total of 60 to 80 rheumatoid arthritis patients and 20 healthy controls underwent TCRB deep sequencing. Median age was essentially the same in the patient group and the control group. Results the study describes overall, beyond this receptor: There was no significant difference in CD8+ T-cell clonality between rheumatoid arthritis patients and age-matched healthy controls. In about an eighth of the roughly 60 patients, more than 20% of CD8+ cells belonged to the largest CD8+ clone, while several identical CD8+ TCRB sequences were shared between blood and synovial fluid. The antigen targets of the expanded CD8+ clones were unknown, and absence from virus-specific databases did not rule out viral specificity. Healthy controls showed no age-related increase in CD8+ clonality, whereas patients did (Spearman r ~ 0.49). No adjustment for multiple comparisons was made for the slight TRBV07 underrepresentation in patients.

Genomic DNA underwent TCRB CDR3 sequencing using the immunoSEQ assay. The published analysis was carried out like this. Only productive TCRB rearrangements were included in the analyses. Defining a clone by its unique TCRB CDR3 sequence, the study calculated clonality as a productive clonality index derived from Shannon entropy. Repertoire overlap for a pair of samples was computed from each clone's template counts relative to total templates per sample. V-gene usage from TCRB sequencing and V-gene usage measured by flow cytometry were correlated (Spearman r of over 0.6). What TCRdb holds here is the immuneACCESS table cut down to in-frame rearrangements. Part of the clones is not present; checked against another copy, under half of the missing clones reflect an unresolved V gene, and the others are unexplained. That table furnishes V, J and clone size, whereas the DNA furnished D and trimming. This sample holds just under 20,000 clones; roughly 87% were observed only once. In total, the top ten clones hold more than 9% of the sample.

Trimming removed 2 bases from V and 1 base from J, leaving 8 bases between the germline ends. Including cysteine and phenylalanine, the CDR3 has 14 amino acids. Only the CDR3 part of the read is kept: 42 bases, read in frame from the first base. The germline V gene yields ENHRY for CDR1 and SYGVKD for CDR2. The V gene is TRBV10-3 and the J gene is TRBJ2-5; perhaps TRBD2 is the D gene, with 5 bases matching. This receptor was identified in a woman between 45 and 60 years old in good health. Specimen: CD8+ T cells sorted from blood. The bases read TGTGCCATCAGTGAGAGCGGTTCCCAAGAGACCCAGTACTTC. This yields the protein CAISESGSQETQYF.